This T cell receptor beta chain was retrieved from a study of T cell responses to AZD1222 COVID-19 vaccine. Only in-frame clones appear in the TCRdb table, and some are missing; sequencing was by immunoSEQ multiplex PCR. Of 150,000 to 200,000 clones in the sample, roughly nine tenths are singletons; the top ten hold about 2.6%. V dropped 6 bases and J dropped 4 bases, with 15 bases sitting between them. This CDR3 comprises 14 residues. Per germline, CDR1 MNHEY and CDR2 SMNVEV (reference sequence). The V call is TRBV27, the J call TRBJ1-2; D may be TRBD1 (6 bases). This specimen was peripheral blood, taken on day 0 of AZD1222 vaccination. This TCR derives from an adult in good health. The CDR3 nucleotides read TGTGCCAGCAGGGGGGGGCAGGGATCCTATGGCTACACCTTC. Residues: CASRGGQGSYGYTF.